The 23 T cell receptor beta chains in this list originate from one sample, sequenced in a study of CD8 T cells in ankylosing spondylitis. TCRdb used MiXCR to reprocess the 5' RACE reads, holding one entry per CDR3 protein. The sample holds 90,000 to 120,000 distinct CDR3 sequences, approximately 25% seen once. The specimen was synovial fluid, either unsorted or a sorted T cell fraction (not recorded which). Receptors originate from a male donor with ankylosing spondylitis.

There are many counts of this clonotype. The chain employs TRBV5-6 and TRBJ2-7; the match to TRBD1 covers 7 bases. The CDR3 is 16 residues long. Trimming took 3 bases from V and 7 from J; bases not matched to a gene: 16. CDR1 is SGHDT, CDR2 YYEEEE, per germline. CDR3 sequence: CASSSVPTGRPIEQYF. The CDR3 nucleotides are TGTGCCAGCAGCTCCGTGCCGACAGGGCGGCCTATAGAGCAGTACTTC.

This clonotype has more than one count but fewer than ten. The chain has TRBV28 and TRBJ1-1; unclear D gene. The germline gives CDR1 MDHEN, CDR2 SYDVKM. V shed 7 bases and J shed 0 bases, with 6 bases lying between them. CDR3 size: 12 residues. In DNA, the CDR3 is TGTGCCAGCACCCCATTGAACACTGAAGCTTTCTTT. Translated, it gives CASTPLNTEAFF.

The sample holds many counts of this clonotype. The chain has TRBV5-1 and TRBJ2-3; D unresolved. The CDR3 covers 13 residues. The germline CDR1 and CDR2 sequences are SGHRS and YFSETQ. With 4 bases removed from V and 2 bases from J, the gap between germline ends came to 8 bases. The chain's CDR3 is CASSQDPTDTQYF. The CDR3 DNA reads TGCGCCAGCAGCCAGGACCCCACAGATACGCAGTATTTT.

This clonotype was recorded many times. The V call is TRBV11-2, the J call TRBJ2-1, with TRBD1 as a possible D gene (5 bases). Trimming cost V 0 bases and J 14 bases, with 20 bases left between them. Germline-derived CDR1 and CDR2 are SGHAT and FQNNGV. The CDR3 spans 15 residues. The CDR3 DNA follows: TGTGCCAGCAGCTTAGATAGTAATGCAGGGCAAGTCGAGTTCTTC. It codes for CASSLDSNAGQVEFF.

Many counts were recorded for this clonotype. The rearrangement joins TRBV27 to TRBJ1-1; weak D call: TRBD1 (5 bases). The V gene lost 5 bases and the J gene lost 1 base, with 23 bases spanning the gap. Germline V lookup: CDR1 MNHEY, CDR2 SMNVEV (reference sequence). The CDR3 loop spans 18 amino acids. The CDR3 reads CASSPTPLTAGRNTEAFF. Written as DNA, the CDR3 is TGTGCCAGCAGTCCTACGCCCCTGACAGCGGGACGGAACACTGAAGCTTTCTTT.

This clonotype was counted a few times. The chain links TRBV5-6 to TRBJ1-1; weak D call: TRBD1 (5 bases). Germline CDR1 is SGHDT and CDR2 is YYEEEE. The CDR3 has 16 residues. V dropped 2 bases and J dropped 0 bases, with 14 bases sitting between them. CDR3 sequence: CASSFLDSLMNTEAFF. In nucleotides, the CDR3 is TGTGCCAGCAGCTTCCTTGACAGTCTCATGAACACTGAAGCTTTCTTT. Complete variable domain (other parts from reference TRBV5-6 and TRBJ1-1): DAGVTQSPTHLIKTRGQQVTLRCSPKSGHDTVSWYQQALGQGPQFIFQYYEEEERQRGNFPDRFSGHQFPNYSSELNVNALLLGDSALYLCASSFLDSLMNTEAFFGQGTRLTVV.

This clonotype showed up many times. The V gene is TRBV7-2, the J gene TRBJ2-2; D is unresolved. The germline V and J ends were trimmed by 4 bases and 2 bases, with 11 bases remaining between them. Germline CDR1 and CDR2: SGHTA and FQGNSA. The CDR3 sequence is 15 residues long. The CDR3 region is CASSSVRSNTGELFF. For the CDR3, the DNA is TGTGCCAGCAGCTCGGTACGCTCCAACACCGGGGAGCTGTTTTTT.

This chain connects TRBV7-6 to TRBJ1-6; no firm D call. V lost 3 bases and J 7 bases, leaving 13 bases between the germline ends. Germline CDR1 and CDR2: SGHVS and FNYEAQ. The CDR3 is 15 amino acids. The CDR3 DNA reads TGTGCCAGCAGCTTTAACCCAAGGGCAAATTCACCCCTCCACTTT. This encodes CASSFNPRANSPLHF.

By proportion, this clonotype is medium-sized. This chain connects TRBV29-1 to TRBJ1-4, with D possibly TRBD1 on 5 matching bases. From germline, CDR1 is SQVTM and CDR2 ANQGSEA. This CDR3 is 14 amino acids long. V was pared by 3 bases and J by 8 bases, with 16 bases between. In DNA form, the CDR3 reads TGCAGCGTTGATGAGGGGTCAGGTGGCGAAAAACTGTTTTTT. It yields the protein CSVDEGSGGEKLFF.

This chain joins TRBV11-3 and TRBJ2-1; 7 positions match TRBD2. V was pared by 3 bases and J by 2 bases, with 4 bases of the junction left unmatched. The CDR3 is made up of 15 amino acids. Per the germline V gene, CDR1 is SGHNT and CDR2 is YENEEA. The CDR3 sequence is CASSLRGSTYNEQFF. The CDR3 nucleotides read TGTGCCAGCAGCTTGCGGGGGAGTACCTACAATGAGCAGTTCTTC.

This clonotype has only a few counts. The J gene is TRBJ2-1, the V gene TRBV7-2; D unresolved. Trimming shortened V by 6 bases and J by 0 bases, and 12 bases separated the two germline ends. The length of the CDR3 is 15 residues. Germline CDR1 is SGHTA and CDR2 is FQGNSA. The CDR3 spells CASSYTGSSYNEQFF. For the CDR3, the DNA is TGTGCCAGCAGTTATACTGGCAGCTCCTACAATGAGCAGTTCTTC. Full variable domain (missing parts from reference TRBV7-2 and TRBJ2-1): GAGVSQSPSNKVTEKGKDVELRCDPISGHTALYWYRQSLGQGLEFLIYFQGNSAPDKSGLPSDRFSAERTGGSVSTLTIQRTQQEDSAVYLCASSYTGSSYNEQFFGPGTRLTVL.

As DNA, the CDR3 is TGTGCCAGCAGCTTGGGCATGGGGACCCAGTACTTC. The encoded protein is CASSLGMGTQYF. The chain is built from TRBV5-6 and TRBJ2-5; D gene unclear. V shed 0 bases and J shed 7 bases, with 7 bases lying between them. This CDR3 comprises 12 residues. Germline V CDR1 and CDR2: SGHDT, YYEEEE.

This clonotype has more than one count but fewer than ten. This chain links TRBV24-1 with TRBJ2-4, with a tentative D call TRBD1 (6 bases). The germline gives CDR1 KGHDR, CDR2 SFDVKD. The CDR3 sequence is 15 residues long. V was clipped by 7 bases and J by 3 bases, with 15 bases between them. The CDR3 nucleotides are TGTGCCACCAGCTTGACAGGTTCTGGCAAAAACATTCAGTACTTC. Amino acids: CATSLTGSGKNIQYF.

The sample holds a few counts of this clonotype. The chain uses TRBV6-1 and TRBJ2-3; 9 bases agree with TRBD2. This CDR3 comprises 13 residues. Germline values: CDR1 MNHNS, CDR2 SASEGT. Trimming at V came to 4 bases and at J to 4 bases, leaving 0 bases not matched to a gene. The CDR3 loop reads CASSGGRADTQYF. CDR3 in DNA: TGTGCCAGCAGTGGCGGGAGGGCAGATACGCAGTATTTT.

The chain carries TRBV11-1 and TRBJ2-3; TRBD2 matches 10 bases. Trimming cost V 4 bases and J 3 bases; bases outside gene matches: 13. Germline V lookup: CDR1 SGHAT, CDR2 FQDESV (reference sequence). The CDR3 extends over 18 amino acids. CDR3 residues: CASSSALAGLGLTDTQYF. The DNA for the CDR3 is TGTGCCAGCAGCTCGGCACTAGCGGGGCTGGGGTTAACAGATACGCAGTATTTT.

The table lists this clonotype with a few counts. This rearrangement joins TRBV7-2 to TRBJ1-6; 7 bases agree with TRBD1. The CDR3 is 16 residues long. V shed 1 base and J 9 bases; nucleotides not matched to a gene: 9. Germline-derived CDR1 and CDR2 are SGHTA and FQGNSA. CDR3 in DNA: TGTGCCAGCAGCTTAGAGGGGACAAGGGGGCGTTCACCCCTCCACTTT. Residues: CASSLEGTRGRSPLHF.

This clonotype was seen at least ten times. J is TRBJ2-7 and V is TRBV12-3 or TRBV12-4; TRBD1 agrees at 9 bases. This CDR3 spans 13 amino acids. With V trimmed by 3 bases and J by 3 bases, 0 bases remained unmatched. The CDR3 sequence: CASSLGQGYEQYV. The DNA for the CDR3 is TGTGCCAGCAGTTTGGGACAGGGCTACGAGCAGTACGTC.

The chain combines TRBV12-3 or TRBV12-4 with TRBJ1-2, with a possible D match to TRBD1 (5 bases). The CDR3 runs 13 residues. V was trimmed by 5 bases and J by 4 bases, leaving 11 bases between them. The CDR3 here is CASSLREFYGYTF. CDR3 coding DNA: TGTGCCAGCAGTCTCAGGGAGTTCTATGGCTACACCTTC.

In its sample, this clonotype was seen a few times. CDR3 residues: CSVYDRGNTEAFF. In nucleotides, the CDR3 is TGCAGCGTCTACGACAGGGGGAACACTGAAGCTTTCTTT. V gene TRBV29-1 combines with J gene TRBJ1-1; 8 positions match TRBD1. CDR1 and CDR2 from the germline V gene are SQVTM and ANQGSEA. The CDR3 covers 13 residues. The trim removed 6 bases at V and 1 base at J, leaving 4 bases unmatched.

This clonotype turned up a few times. This sequence joins TRBV3-1 and TRBJ2-5; 8 bases are shared with TRBD1. The V segment lost 5 bases and the J segment 3 bases; nucleotides outside the gene matches: 11. The CDR3 is 16 amino acids. Germline V gene data show CDR1 as LGHDT and CDR2 as YNNKEL (reference sequence). In nucleotides, the CDR3 is TGTGCCAGCAGCGGGGGGCCAGGGGGCTTGGAAGAGACCCAGTACTTC. Translated, it gives CASSGGPGGLEETQYF.

As regards this clonotype: The junction departs from the called germline gene at one end, perhaps through a read error. The gene calls are TRBV28 and TRBJ2-2; D might be TRBD2 (5 bases). The CDR3 consists of 14 residues. Germline V lookup: CDR1 MDHEN, CDR2 SYDVKM. CDR3 loop: CASGGVGLTGELLF. The CDR3, as DNA: TGTGCCAGCGGTGGTGTAGGTCTAACCGGGGAGCTGCTTTTT.

This clonotype was seen ten or more times. CDR3 loop: CSVGGPRLAGTDTQYF. DNA of the CDR3: TGCAGTGTCGGGGGCCCGAGACTAGCGGGTACAGATACGCAGTATTTT. J is TRBJ2-3 and V is TRBV20-1, with TRBD2 matching over 10 bases. CDR1 is DFQATT and CDR2 is SNEGSKA in the germline V gene (reference sequence). After removal of 7 bases from V and 3 bases from J, the junction contained 13 bases not matched to a gene. CDR3 size: 16 residues.

This clonotype came up a few times. The V gene is TRBV24-1, the J gene TRBJ2-3; D uncertain. CDR3 length: 16 residues. Trimming removed 5 bases from V and 1 base from J, with 15 bases in between. Germline values: CDR1 KGHDR, CDR2 SFDVKD. CDR3 region: CATSGPFRHRTDTQYF. The CDR3 nucleotides read TGTGCCACCAGTGGACCCTTCAGACACCGCACAGATACGCAGTATTTT.